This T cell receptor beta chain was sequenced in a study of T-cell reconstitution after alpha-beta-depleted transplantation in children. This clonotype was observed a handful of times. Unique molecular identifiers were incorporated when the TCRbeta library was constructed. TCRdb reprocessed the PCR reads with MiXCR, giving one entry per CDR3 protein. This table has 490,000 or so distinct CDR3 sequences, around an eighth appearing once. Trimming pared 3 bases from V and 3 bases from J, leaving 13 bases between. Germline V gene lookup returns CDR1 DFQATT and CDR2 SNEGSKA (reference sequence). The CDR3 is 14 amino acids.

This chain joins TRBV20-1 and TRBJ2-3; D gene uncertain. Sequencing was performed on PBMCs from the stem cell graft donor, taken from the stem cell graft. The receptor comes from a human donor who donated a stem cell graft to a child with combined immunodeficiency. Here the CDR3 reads CSASGDDGTDTQYF. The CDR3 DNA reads TGCAGTGCTAGTGGCGATGATGGGACAGATACGCAGTATTTT.